This is a list of T cell receptor beta chains from one sample in a study of tumor and adjacent non-tumor tissue in lung cancer. One entry per CDR3 protein, called by TCRdb with MiXCR from the multiplex PCR reads. The table lists approximately 90,000 distinct CDR3 sequences, about 66% of them singletons. Sequenced sample: lung tumor tissue. The receptors originated from a man in his 70s with non-small cell lung cancer. The CDR3 runs from the conserved cysteine through the conserved F or W. The order of the fields is V gene, clone size, J gene, D gene, CDR3 DNA, CDR3 protein. A D gene is named only where the DNA matches it firmly. The size entry is marked missing in some rows and otherwise reads once, few, many or a size class.

v_call: TRBV5-5; clone_size: many; j_call: TRBJ2-5; d_call: -; cdr3_nt: TGTGCCAGCAGCCCCGGCTGGGCCCTACGGGATGTGGCCCAGTACTTC; cdr3_aa: CASSPGWALRDVAQYF
v_call: TRBV11-2; clone_size: few; j_call: TRBJ1-2; d_call: TRBD1; cdr3_nt: TGTGCCAGCAGCTCCTACTCGACAGGGCTGGGCGGGTATGGCTACACCTTC; cdr3_aa: CASSSYSTGLGGYGYTF
v_call: TRBV28; clone_size: -; j_call: TRBJ2-5; d_call: -; cdr3_nt: TGTGCCAGCAGTCCGAACACCCGGGCGTTGGAGACCCAGTACTTC; cdr3_aa: CASSPNTRALETQYF
v_call: TRBV20-1; clone_size: many; j_call: TRBJ2-3; d_call: -; cdr3_nt: TGCAGTGCGAGACGGACAGATACGCAGTATTTT; cdr3_aa: CSARRTDTQYF
v_call: TRBV6-5; clone_size: -; j_call: TRBJ2-7; d_call: -; cdr3_nt: TGTGCCAGCAGTCGACCAGCGGGTGTCAGCTCCTACGAGCAGTACTTC; cdr3_aa: CASSRPAGVSSYEQYF
v_call: TRBV11-2; clone_size: once; j_call: TRBJ2-7; d_call: -; cdr3_nt: TGTGCCAGCGGCTTAAATCCAGGGTACGGGCAGTACTTC; cdr3_aa: CASGLNPGYGQYF
v_call: TRBV6-5; clone_size: -; j_call: TRBJ2-2; d_call: -; cdr3_nt: TGTGCCAGCAGTTTCCATTCGGGACTCCTAAAAACCAGGGAGCTGTGTTTT; cdr3_aa: CASSFHSGLLKTRELCF
v_call: TRBV11-3; clone_size: -; j_call: TRBJ2-5; d_call: -; cdr3_nt: TGTACCAGCAGCCCGGGCTTCGGAGAGACCCAGTACTTC; cdr3_aa: CTSSPGFGETQYF
v_call: TRBV6-5; clone_size: many; j_call: TRBJ1-1; d_call: TRBD1; cdr3_nt: TGTGCCAGCAGTTACGACAGGGGGTTAAGGAACACTGAAGCTTTCTTT; cdr3_aa: CASSYDRGLRNTEAFF
v_call: TRBV28; clone_size: -; j_call: TRBJ2-7; d_call: -; cdr3_nt: TGTGCCAGCAGGCCCCCGTCGGGTTACGAGCCGCACTTC; cdr3_aa: CASRPPSGYEPHF
v_call: TRBV19; clone_size: once; j_call: TRBJ1-2; d_call: -; cdr3_nt: TGTGCCAGTAGTCAAGGACAGTATGACTACACCTTC; cdr3_aa: CASSQGQYDYTF
v_call: TRBV19; clone_size: few; j_call: TRBJ1-4; d_call: -; cdr3_nt: TGTGCCAGTAGTATGGTTCGTAATGAAAAACTGTTTTTT; cdr3_aa: CASSMVRNEKLFF
v_call: TRBV4-2; clone_size: once; j_call: TRBJ2-5; d_call: -; cdr3_nt: TGTGCTAGCAGCCTCGAGGGGCAAGAGACCCAGTACTTC; cdr3_aa: CASSLEGQETQYF
v_call: TRBV6-5; clone_size: -; j_call: TRBJ2-5; d_call: -; cdr3_nt: TGTGCCAGCAGTTACTTGAGGACATATAAAGAGACCCAGTACTTC; cdr3_aa: CASSYLRTYKETQYF
v_call: TRBV11-3; clone_size: -; j_call: TRBJ2-1; d_call: TRBD2; cdr3_nt: TGTGCGAGCAGCCTTCTAGCGGGGCTTAACAATGTGCAGTTCTTC; cdr3_aa: CASSLLAGLNNVQFF
v_call: TRBV20-1; clone_size: once; j_call: TRBJ1-6; d_call: -; cdr3_nt: TGCAGTGTTAGAACGGACGGCTATAATTCACCCCTCCACTTT; cdr3_aa: CSVRTDGYNSPLHF
v_call: TRBV6-6; clone_size: -; j_call: TRBJ2-2; d_call: TRBD1; cdr3_nt: TGTGCCAGCCGTTGGGACAGTGGTACCGGGGAGCTGTTTTTT; cdr3_aa: CASRWDSGTGELFF
v_call: TRBV28; clone_size: once; j_call: TRBJ1-1; d_call: -; cdr3_nt: TGTGCCAGCACTTCTCTGGGACGGAAAAATGAAGCTTTCTTT; cdr3_aa: CASTSLGRKNEAFF
v_call: TRBV29-1; clone_size: few; j_call: TRBJ2-3; d_call: -; cdr3_nt: TGCAGCGTTTCGGACAGCGCAGATACCCAGTATTTT; cdr3_aa: CSVSDSADTQYF
v_call: TRBV10-3; clone_size: many; j_call: TRBJ2-5; d_call: -; cdr3_nt: TGTGCCATCAGTGAGTCCGGGACACAGGAGACCCAGTACTTC; cdr3_aa: CAISESGTQETQYF
v_call: TRBV4-1; clone_size: -; j_call: TRBJ2-7; d_call: -; cdr3_nt: TGCGCCAGCAGCCTTAGGCAGGAGGACGAGCAGTACTTC; cdr3_aa: CASSLRQEDEQYF
v_call: TRBV20-1; clone_size: -; j_call: TRBJ2-7; d_call: TRBD2; cdr3_nt: TGCGGTGCTAGACCCCCAAGCGGGAGGGCCCTCGAGCAGTACTTC; cdr3_aa: CGARPPSGRALEQYF
v_call: TRBV29-1; clone_size: -; j_call: TRBJ2-5; d_call: -; cdr3_nt: TGCAGCGTCCAAAAGGGGGACCGGGAGACCAAGTACTTC; cdr3_aa: CSVQKGDRETKYF
v_call: TRBV6-1; clone_size: -; j_call: TRBJ2-1; d_call: TRBD1; cdr3_nt: TGTACCAGCAGAAGGTCGGACAGGCCCCCCTACAATGAGCAGTTCTTC; cdr3_aa: CTSRRSDRPPYNEQFF
v_call: TRBV4-2; clone_size: -; j_call: TRBJ1-5; d_call: -; cdr3_nt: TGTGCCAGCAGCCAGGGGAGGATGCAGGGGATGATCAATCGGCCCCAGCATTTT; cdr3_aa: CASSQGRMQGMINRPQHF
v_call: TRBV4-1; clone_size: -; j_call: TRBJ2-7; d_call: -; cdr3_nt: TGCGCCAGCAACCTGGATTGGGCCTACGAGCAATACTTC; cdr3_aa: CASNLDWAYEQYF
v_call: TRBV5-1; clone_size: -; j_call: TRBJ2-1; d_call: TRBD1; cdr3_nt: TGCGCCAACAGCTTGGTGGTGGGACAGGGAGGCGATGAACAGTTCTTC; cdr3_aa: CANSLVVGQGGDEQFF
v_call: TRBV20-1; clone_size: -; j_call: TRBJ1-2; d_call: -; cdr3_nt: TGCAGTGCTGGAACCTCAGGAGGGCCGGGCTATGACTACACCTTC; cdr3_aa: CSAGTSGGPGYDYTF
v_call: TRBV11-2; clone_size: -; j_call: TRBJ2-5; d_call: -; cdr3_nt: TGTGCCAGCAGCCGTTGGGGGCAGATGGAAGAGACCCAGTACTTT; cdr3_aa: CASSRWGQMEETQYF
v_call: TRBV29-1; clone_size: many; j_call: TRBJ2-5; d_call: -; cdr3_nt: TGCAGCGTTGGGTGGGCTAGCTTAGAGACCCAGTACTTC; cdr3_aa: CSVGWASLETQYF
v_call: TRBV12-3/TRBV12-4; clone_size: -; j_call: TRBJ2-1; d_call: TRBD1; cdr3_nt: TGTACCAGCAGAGGACAGGAGTCCTCCAATGAGCAGTTCTTC; cdr3_aa: CTSRGQESSNEQFF
v_call: TRBV10-3; clone_size: -; j_call: TRBJ2-5; d_call: -; cdr3_nt: TGTGCCATGAGTGGATTCAGGGGCTTAGGTCAAGAGACTCAGTACTTC; cdr3_aa: CAMSGFRGLGQETQYF
v_call: TRBV28; clone_size: -; j_call: TRBJ2-3; d_call: TRBD1; cdr3_nt: TGTGCCAGCAGTTGGGACAGGGGGACAGATATGCAGTATTTT; cdr3_aa: CASSWDRGTDMQYF
v_call: TRBV20-1; clone_size: -; j_call: TRBJ1-5; d_call: -; cdr3_nt: TGCAGTGCTAGGGGACTTAGCGCGGGGAATCAGCCCCAGCATTTT; cdr3_aa: CSARGLSAGNQPQHF
v_call: TRBV5-6; clone_size: many; j_call: TRBJ2-5; d_call: -; cdr3_nt: TGTGCCAGCAGCCGGGATAGTCGCGAGACCCAGTACTTC; cdr3_aa: CASSRDSRETQYF
v_call: TRBV10-3; clone_size: -; j_call: TRBJ2-2; d_call: -; cdr3_nt: TGTGCCTCCAGTGATTCCCCCCTAGCGTCTAGCACCGGGGAGCTGTTTTTT; cdr3_aa: CASSDSPLASSTGELFF
v_call: TRBV10-2; clone_size: many; j_call: TRBJ2-3; d_call: TRBD2; cdr3_nt: TGCGCCAGCAGTGCCAGCGGGAGGATCCTCAGTCCGCAGTATTTT; cdr3_aa: CASSASGRILSPQYF
v_call: TRBV28; clone_size: once; j_call: TRBJ2-3; d_call: TRBD2; cdr3_nt: TGTGCCAGCAGTTGGCACGGGGGGGGTAGCACAGATACGCAGTATTTT; cdr3_aa: CASSWHGGGSTDTQYF
v_call: TRBV28; clone_size: -; j_call: TRBJ2-1; d_call: -; cdr3_nt: TGTGCCAGCAGTACGTCCGAGAGTGAGCAGTTCTTC; cdr3_aa: CASSTSESEQFF
v_call: TRBV11-2; clone_size: once; j_call: TRBJ2-2; d_call: -; cdr3_nt: TGTACCAGCAGCCTAATAAGGGGTAGCACCGGGGAGCTGTTTTTT; cdr3_aa: CTSSLIRGSTGELFF
v_call: TRBV6-5; clone_size: many; j_call: TRBJ1-1; d_call: -; cdr3_nt: TGTGCCAGCAGTTTCGGACAGTACACTGAAGCTTTCTTT; cdr3_aa: CASSFGQYTEAFF
v_call: TRBV7-9; clone_size: few; j_call: TRBJ2-7; d_call: TRBD2; cdr3_nt: TGTGCCAGCAACTTAGACTGGGCGGGGGGAGAGCAGTACTTC; cdr3_aa: CASNLDWAGGEQYF
v_call: TRBV18; clone_size: few; j_call: TRBJ2-7; d_call: -; cdr3_nt: TGTGCCAGCTCACCGCGGGACGGAACCTACGAGCAGTACTTC; cdr3_aa: CASSPRDGTYEQYF
v_call: TRBV30; clone_size: -; j_call: TRBJ2-3; d_call: -; cdr3_nt: TGTGTCTGGAGTCCAGGGGTAGGGCGGACAGATACGCAGTATTTT; cdr3_aa: CVWSPGVGRTDTQYF
v_call: TRBV6-5; clone_size: many; j_call: TRBJ1-2; d_call: TRBD1; cdr3_nt: TGTGCCAGCAGTTTAACAGGGGAGGGGGGCTACACCTTC; cdr3_aa: CASSLTGEGGYTF
v_call: TRBV11-2; clone_size: few; j_call: TRBJ2-5; d_call: -; cdr3_nt: TGTGCCAGCAACTGGACCAGAGCAGGCCAAGAGACCCAGTACTTC; cdr3_aa: CASNWTRAGQETQYF
v_call: TRBV20-1; clone_size: few; j_call: TRBJ2-1; d_call: -; cdr3_nt: TGCAGTGCTAGAGATCTCCCGGGAGCGGGCAATGAGCAGTTCTTC; cdr3_aa: CSARDLPGAGNEQFF
v_call: TRBV24-1; clone_size: many; j_call: TRBJ1-5; d_call: -; cdr3_nt: TGTGCCACCAGTGACCCGAATCAGCCCCAGCATTTT; cdr3_aa: CATSDPNQPQHF
v_call: TRBV1; clone_size: -; j_call: TRBJ2-1; d_call: -; cdr3_nt: TGCATCAGCAGCCAAGACGGCTTCTCCTACAATGAGCAGTTCTTC; cdr3_aa: CISSQDGFSYNEQFF
v_call: TRBV11-2; clone_size: many; j_call: TRBJ2-4; d_call: TRBD1; cdr3_nt: TGTGCCAGCAGCCAAGGGTTCCGGACAGGGGCCCCTGGGCCCAAAAACATTCAGTACTTC; cdr3_aa: CASSQGFRTGAPGPKNIQYF
v_call: TRBV5-6; clone_size: -; j_call: TRBJ1-4; d_call: TRBD1; cdr3_nt: TGTGCCAACAGCTTTGGGACAGTTGATGAAAAACTGTTTTTT; cdr3_aa: CANSFGTVDEKLFF
v_call: TRBV29-1; clone_size: -; j_call: TRBJ2-2; d_call: -; cdr3_nt: TGCATCGTCACAGGGACGGGGGGCGTGAACACCGGGGAGCTGTTTTTT; cdr3_aa: CIVTGTGGVNTGELFF
v_call: TRBV28; clone_size: many; j_call: TRBJ2-7; d_call: -; cdr3_nt: TGTGCCAGCAGTTCTGTAGGCGTTAGACACGAGCAGTACTTC; cdr3_aa: CASSSVGVRHEQYF